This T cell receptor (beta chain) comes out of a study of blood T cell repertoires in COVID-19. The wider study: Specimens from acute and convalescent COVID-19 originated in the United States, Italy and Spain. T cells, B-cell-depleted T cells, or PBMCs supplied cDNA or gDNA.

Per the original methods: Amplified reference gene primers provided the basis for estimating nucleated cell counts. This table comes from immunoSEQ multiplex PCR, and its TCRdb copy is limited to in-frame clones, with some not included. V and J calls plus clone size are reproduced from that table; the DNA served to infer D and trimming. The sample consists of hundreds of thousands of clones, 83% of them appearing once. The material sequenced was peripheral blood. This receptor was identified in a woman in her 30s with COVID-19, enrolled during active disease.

The DNA for the CDR3 is TGTGCCAGCAGCTTAGGGGCTAGCGGCCAAGAGACCCAGTACTTC. Translating it yields CASSLGASGQETQYF. The chain couples TRBV7-2 to TRBJ2-5; the match to TRBD2 covers 7 bases. V was clipped by 1 base and J by 1 base; unmatched bases: 3. The CDR3 loop spans 15 amino acids. CDR1 is SGHTA and CDR2 is FQGNSA in the germline V gene.